The sequence of this TCR beta chain was determined in a study of CD8 T cells in ankylosing spondylitis. Study-wide results and limits: Blood of patients with ankylosing spondylitis appeared to be characterized by a TCR beta motif of eight highly homologous variants.

A remark on this clonotype: The antigen is not known.

Construction of TCR beta libraries was performed using quantitative 5'-RACE with molecular barcodes. TCRdb re-derived calls from the 5' RACE reads in MiXCR, one entry per CDR3 protein. The sample lists around 130,000 distinct CDR3 sequences, approximately 6.8% occurring once. V dropped 6 bases and J dropped 2 bases, with 19 bases sitting between them. CDR3 size: 16 residues. Germline CDR1 KGHSH, CDR2 LQKENI. This clonotype originated in a male donor with ankylosing spondylitis or in good health (not recorded which). The source material was blood, either unsorted or a sorted T cell fraction (not recorded which). The V call is TRBV18, the J call TRBJ2-5; D perhaps matches TRBD1 (5 bases). The CDR3 coding sequence is TGTGCCAGCTCCACCATGGCAACAGGAGCTCAAGAGACCCAGTACTTC. Residues: CASSTMATGAQETQYF. Full variable domain (rest looked up from reference TRBV18 and TRBJ2-5): NAGVMQNPRHLVRRRGQEARLRCSPMKGHSHVYWYRQLPEEGLKFMVYLQKENIIDESGMPKERFSAEFPKEGPSILRIQQVVRGDSAAYFCASSTMATGAQETQYFGPGTRLLVL.